What follows are 19 T cell receptor beta chains derived from one specimen sequenced in a study of blood T cells in healthy people across ages. Using a J-beta primer mix together with a sample-barcoded 5' primer, a second PCR was run for roughly 6 to 11 cycles. TCRdb recomputed calls from the 5' RACE reads with MiXCR, one row per CDR3 protein. The table shows about a million distinct CDR3 sequences, with more than 30% occurring only once. The sample consisted of blood. The source of these receptors is a young man in good health.

This clonotype was seen a handful of times. CDR3 in amino acids: CSASLQGKVNGYTF. The CDR3 DNA sequence: TGCAGTGCTAGTTTGCAGGGGAAGGTAAATGGCTACACCTTC. V and J are TRBV20-1 and TRBJ1-2, with D tentatively TRBD1 (6 bases). The CDR3 covers 14 residues. Deletions cut 3 bases from V and 6 bases from J, with 17 bases between. Germline V lookup: CDR1 DFQATT, CDR2 SNEGSKA (reference sequence).

This clonotype was seen a handful of times. The rearrangement uses TRBV2 and TRBJ1-1; D remains ambiguous. The CDR3 is 13 amino acids. The V gene lost 6 bases and the J gene lost 4 bases, with 12 bases spanning the gap. Germline V gene data show CDR1 as SNHLY and CDR2 as FYNNEI. The CDR3, as DNA: TGTGCCAGCAGGACCCGACATGGCACTGAAGCTTTCTTT. Translation: CASRTRHGTEAFF.

The V call is TRBV20-1, the J call TRBJ2-3, with D perhaps matching TRBD1 (6 bases). Germline-derived CDR1 and CDR2 are DFQATT and SNEGSKA (reference sequence). This CDR3 comprises 15 residues. V lost 8 bases to trimming and J lost 4 bases, with 22 bases between them. The CDR3: CSSHSSTGSADTQYF. CDR3 sequence (DNA): TGCAGTTCACACTCCTCTACAGGGTCTGCAGATACGCAGTATTTT.

This clonotype has just a few counts. The V and J genes are TRBV11-2 and TRBJ1-1; D not certain. Germline V gene sequence: CDR1 SGHAT, CDR2 FQNNGV. The CDR3 is 17 residues long. The V and J ends lost 2 bases and 1 base respectively, with 17 bases between them. DNA of the CDR3: TGTGCCAGCAGCTTATTCTCGGCCCCAAACTCGAACACTGAAGCTTTCTTT. Its protein product is CASSLFSAPNSNTEAFF.

This clonotype was detected only a few times. This chain joins TRBV20-1 and TRBJ2-3; D is unresolved. The ends were cut back, 6 bases at V and 6 bases at J, with 22 bases in the middle. Germline-derived CDR1 and CDR2 are DFQATT and SNEGSKA (reference sequence). The CDR3 spans 15 residues. The chain's CDR3 is CSAPSRQALLDTQYF. The CDR3 nucleotides read TGCAGTGCCCCGTCACGGCAGGCTTTGCTTGATACGCAGTATTTT.

The chain uses TRBV27 and TRBJ2-3, with D hard to call. The V gene lost 7 bases and the J gene lost 5 bases, with 13 bases spanning the gap. Germline V gene lookup returns CDR1 MNHEY and CDR2 SMNVEV (reference sequence). CDR3 length: 13 residues. The CDR3 is CASIPRVGDTQYF. For the CDR3, the DNA is TGTGCCAGCATCCCAAGAGTGGGAGATACGCAGTATTTT.

This clonotype was counted a few times. The V gene is TRBV29-1, the J gene TRBJ1-1; D gene unclear. V lost 0 bases and J lost 5, with 10 bases in between. Germline V gene lookup returns CDR1 SQVTM and CDR2 ANQGSEA. CDR3 length: 13 amino acids. The CDR3 loop reads CSVEDSAWTEAFF. CDR3 DNA: TGCAGCGTTGAAGACTCCGCGTGGACTGAAGCTTTCTTT.

This clonotype was observed at least ten times. The chain combines TRBV5-6 with TRBJ2-7; D perhaps matches TRBD1 (6 bases). The length of the CDR3 is 16 residues. The V gene lost 2 bases and the J gene lost 0 bases, with 15 bases spanning the gap. Germline-derived CDR1 and CDR2 are SGHDT and YYEEEE. The CDR3 DNA reads TGTGCCAGCAGCTTTAATCAGGGGACGCGCTCCTACGAGCAGTACTTC. It encodes CASSFNQGTRSYEQYF.

J is TRBJ2-3 and V is TRBV20-1; 10 nucleotides agree with TRBD2. This CDR3 comprises 17 residues. Trimming at V came to 1 base and at J to 1 base, leaving 8 bases not matched to a gene. CDR1 is DFQATT and CDR2 is SNEGSKA in the germline V gene (reference sequence). The chain's CDR3 is CSARGSGGYRGTDTQYF. In nucleotides, the CDR3 is TGCAGTGCTAGAGGTAGCGGGGGGTACCGAGGCACAGATACGCAGTATTTT.

The CDR3 bases are TGCGCCAGCAGCCAACACCAAGAGACCCAGTTCTTC. Translation: CASSQHQETQFF. The chain combines TRBV4-1 with TRBJ2-5; D not resolved. The DNA end lines up better with TRBJ2-1; the J call may be wrong. The CDR3 is made up of 12 amino acids. From germline, CDR1 is MGHRA and CDR2 YSYEKL.

The chain combines TRBV7-9 with TRBJ2-7; D is uncertain. Germline CDR1 is SEHNR and CDR2 is FQNEAQ (reference sequence). CDR3 length: 13 residues. V was cut by 0 bases and J by 3 bases, with 6 bases left in between. CDR3 in amino acids: CASSLAAGYEQYF. DNA for the CDR3: TGTGCCAGCAGCTTAGCGGCCGGCTACGAGCAGTACTTC.

This clonotype was seen a single time. Given a much more abundant clone one base away, this may be a read error. This chain connects TRBV4-2 to TRBJ2-1, with 7 nucleotides matching TRBD2. Judging by the DNA end, TRBJ2-7 fits better; the J call may be wrong. Germline values: CDR1 LGHNA, CDR2 YNFKEQ. The CDR3 is 15 residues long. Written as DNA, the CDR3 is TGTGCCAGCAGCCAACCGACTAGCTCCTACAATGAGCAGTACTTC. Translated: CASSQPTSSYNEQYF.

The rearrangement links TRBV7-9 to TRBJ2-2; 9 bases match TRBD1. The V gene end was trimmed by 2 bases and the J gene end by 5 bases; junction bases not matched to a gene: 9. CDR3 length: 17 residues. Germline V gives CDR1 SEHNR, CDR2 FQNEAQ (reference sequence). CDR3 loop: CASSLPDGQGTTGELFF. The DNA for the CDR3 is TGTGCCAGCAGCTTACCAGACGGACAGGGGACTACCGGGGAGCTGTTTTTT.

V is TRBV5-5 and J is TRBJ1-1; D might be TRBD1 (5 bases). The CDR3 spans 15 residues. Trimming left V 3 bases short and J 5 bases short, with 17 bases between. The germline V gene encodes CDR1 SGHKS and CDR2 YYEKEE (reference sequence). CDR3 in amino acids: CASSYSPTAGTEAFF. The CDR3, as DNA: TGTGCCAGCAGCTACTCCCCGACAGCAGGGACTGAAGCTTTCTTT. The full variable domain, with the rest looked up from reference TRBV5-5 and TRBJ1-1, is DAGVTQSPTHLIKTRGQQVTLRCSPISGHKSVSWYQQVLGQGPQFIFQYYEKEERGRGNFPDRFSARQFPNYSSELNVNALLLGDSALYLCASSYSPTAGTEAFFGQGTRLTVV.

The chain joins TRBV14 to TRBJ1-1; D is unresolved. Per the germline V gene, CDR1 is SGHDN and CDR2 is FVKESK. V lost 0 bases and J 9 bases, leaving 14 bases between the germline ends. The CDR3 totals 14 residues. CDR3 in DNA: TGTGCCAGCAGCCAAGATGCCGTGCTTGGCAAAGCTTTCTTT. This gives the protein CASSQDAVLGKAFF. Drawing the rest from reference TRBV14 and TRBJ1-1, the complete variable domain is EAGVTQFPSHSVIEKGQTVTLRCDPISGHDNLYWYRRVMGKEIKFLLHFVKESKQDESGMPNNRFLAERTGGTYSTLKVQPAELEDSGVYFCASSQDAVLGKAFFGQGTRLTVV.

This clonotype was seen ten or more times. V and J are TRBV12-3 or TRBV12-4 and TRBJ1-5; D call uncertain. This CDR3 spans 12 amino acids. Deletions cut 6 bases from V and 3 bases from J, with 6 bases between. The CDR3 DNA follows: TGTGCCAGCAGCTCAAACAATCAGCCCCAGCATTTT. Its translation: CASSSNNQPQHF.

The J gene is TRBJ1-1, the V gene TRBV7-2; D remains ambiguous. CDR1 is SGHTA, CDR2 FQGNSA, per germline. The CDR3 has 15 residues. With 5 bases removed from V and 1 base from J, the gap between germline ends came to 14 bases. CDR3: CASSVSATGNTEAFF. As DNA, the CDR3 is TGTGCCAGCAGCGTATCCGCGACGGGGAACACTGAAGCTTTCTTT.

The chain joins TRBV12-3 or TRBV12-4 to TRBJ1-5; 8 nucleotides agree with TRBD1. V gave up 5 bases and J gave up 0 bases; unmatched junction bases: 12. This CDR3 is 18 amino acids long. CDR3 nucleotides: TGTGCCAGCAGTCGAGAACCGACAGGGGTGGATAGCAATCAGCCCCAGCATTTT. This sequence encodes CASSREPTGVDSNQPQHF.

The gene calls are TRBV7-9 and TRBJ2-4; D is undetermined. This CDR3 comprises 16 residues. Trimming left V 5 bases short and J 0 bases short, with 14 bases between. The germline V gene has CDR1 SEHNR and CDR2 FQNEAQ (reference sequence). The DNA of the CDR3 is TGTGCCAGCAGCCCCCTTATGGATGTAGCCAAAAACATTCAGTACTTC. Translating it yields CASSPLMDVAKNIQYF. The entire variable domain, with the rest obtained from reference TRBV7-9 and TRBJ2-4, is as follows: DTGVSQNPRHKITKRGQNVTFRCDPISEHNRLYWYRQTLGQGPEFLTYFQNEAQLEKSRLLSDRFSAERPKGSFSTLEIQRTEQGDSAMYLCASSPLMDVAKNIQYFGAGTRLSVL.